This note documents a single T cell receptor (beta chain) sequence. In the authors' methods: By means of reference gene primer amplification, nucleated cell counts were estimated. Clones were sequenced by immunoSEQ multiplex PCR, and TCRdb holds only the in-frame ones, with some missing. Clonal size and the V and J genes are those of that table, whereas D and trimming came from the DNA. The sample consists of approximately 230,000 clones, approximately 91% of them appearing once. This specimen belongs to a study of blood T cell repertoires in COVID-19. Study at large: COVID-19 samples from acute and convalescent phases originated in the United States, Italy and Spain.

Germline assignment: CDR1 MNHEY and CDR2 SVGEGT. The trim removed 0 bases at V and 1 base at J, leaving 15 bases unmatched. The CDR3 has 20 amino acids. The gene calls are TRBV6-2 or TRBV6-3 and TRBJ2-4; TRBD1 matches 7 bases. This TCR was sampled from a woman between 35 and 50 years old who had recovered from COVID-19. Sequenced material: peripheral blood. For the CDR3, the DNA is TGTGCCAGCAGTTACTCCTTCGGCACAGGGGATGGGCAGGCCAAAAACATTCAGTACTTC. Translating gives CASSYSFGTGDGQAKNIQYF.